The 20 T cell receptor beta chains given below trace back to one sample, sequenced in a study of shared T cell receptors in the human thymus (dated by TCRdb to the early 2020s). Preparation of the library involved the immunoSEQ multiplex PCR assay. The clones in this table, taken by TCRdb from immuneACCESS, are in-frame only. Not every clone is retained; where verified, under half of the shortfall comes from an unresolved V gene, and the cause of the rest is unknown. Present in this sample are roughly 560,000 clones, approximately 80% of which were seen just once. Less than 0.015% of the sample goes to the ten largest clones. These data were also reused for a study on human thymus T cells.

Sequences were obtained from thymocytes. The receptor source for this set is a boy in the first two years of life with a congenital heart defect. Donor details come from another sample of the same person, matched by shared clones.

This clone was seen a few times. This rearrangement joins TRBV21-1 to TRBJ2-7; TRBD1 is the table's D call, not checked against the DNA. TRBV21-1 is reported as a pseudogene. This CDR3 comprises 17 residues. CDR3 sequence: CASSAKGHGTGESEQYF. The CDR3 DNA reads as TGTGCCAGCAGCGCCAAAGGTCACGGGACAGGGGAAAGCGAGCAGTACTTC.

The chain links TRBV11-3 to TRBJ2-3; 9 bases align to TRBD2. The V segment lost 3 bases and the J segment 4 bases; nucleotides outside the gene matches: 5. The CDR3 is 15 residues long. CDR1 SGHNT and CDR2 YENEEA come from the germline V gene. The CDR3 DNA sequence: TGTGCCAGCAGCTTTAGCGGGAGTGGATCAGATACGCAGTATTTT. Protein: CASSFSGSGSDTQYF.

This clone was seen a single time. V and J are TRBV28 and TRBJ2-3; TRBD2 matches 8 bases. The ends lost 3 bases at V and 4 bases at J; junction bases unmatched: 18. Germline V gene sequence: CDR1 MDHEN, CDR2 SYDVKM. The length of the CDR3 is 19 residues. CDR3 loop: CASSFAEGLALFHPDTQYF. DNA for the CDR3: TGTGCCAGCAGTTTTGCGGAAGGACTAGCCCTTTTCCACCCAGATACGCAGTATTTT.

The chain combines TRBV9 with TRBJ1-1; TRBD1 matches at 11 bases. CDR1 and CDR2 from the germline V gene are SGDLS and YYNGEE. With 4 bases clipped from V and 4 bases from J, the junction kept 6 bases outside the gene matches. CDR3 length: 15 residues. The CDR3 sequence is CASSPGTGGSTEAFF. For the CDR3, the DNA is TGTGCCAGCAGCCCCGGGACAGGGGGATCCACTGAAGCTTTCTTT.

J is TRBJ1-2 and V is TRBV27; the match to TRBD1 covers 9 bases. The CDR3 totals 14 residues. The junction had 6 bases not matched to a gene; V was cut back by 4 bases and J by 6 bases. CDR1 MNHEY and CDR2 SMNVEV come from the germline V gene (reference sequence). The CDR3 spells CASSSDRGTHGYTF. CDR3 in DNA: TGTGCCAGCAGTTCCGACAGGGGGACCCATGGCTACACCTTC.

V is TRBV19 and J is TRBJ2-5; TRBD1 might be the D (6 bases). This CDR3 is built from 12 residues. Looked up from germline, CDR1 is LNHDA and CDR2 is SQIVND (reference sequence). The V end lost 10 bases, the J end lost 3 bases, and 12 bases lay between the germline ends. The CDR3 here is CATSGQEETQYF. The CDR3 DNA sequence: TGTGCCACCTCGGGACAAGAAGAGACCCAGTACTTC.

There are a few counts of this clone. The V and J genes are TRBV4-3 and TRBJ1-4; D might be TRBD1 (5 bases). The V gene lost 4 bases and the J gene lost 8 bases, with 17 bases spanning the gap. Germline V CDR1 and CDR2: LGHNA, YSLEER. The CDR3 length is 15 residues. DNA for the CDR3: TGCGCCAGCAGCCGGGGGGAGGGTAGAGGGGAAAAACTGTTTTTT. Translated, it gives CASSRGEGRGEKLFF.

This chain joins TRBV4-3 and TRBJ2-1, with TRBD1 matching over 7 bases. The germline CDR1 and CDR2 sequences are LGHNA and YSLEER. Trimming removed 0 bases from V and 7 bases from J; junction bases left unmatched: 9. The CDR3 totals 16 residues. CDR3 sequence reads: CASSQDRGLEWNEQFF. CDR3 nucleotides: TGCGCCAGCAGCCAAGATAGGGGGCTCGAGTGGAATGAGCAGTTCTTC.

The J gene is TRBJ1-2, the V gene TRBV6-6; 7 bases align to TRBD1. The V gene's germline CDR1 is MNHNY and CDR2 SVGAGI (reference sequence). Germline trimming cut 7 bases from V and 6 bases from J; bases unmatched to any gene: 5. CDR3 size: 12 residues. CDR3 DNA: TGTGCCAGCACAACAGGGGCGGATGGCTACACCTTC. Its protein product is CASTTGADGYTF.

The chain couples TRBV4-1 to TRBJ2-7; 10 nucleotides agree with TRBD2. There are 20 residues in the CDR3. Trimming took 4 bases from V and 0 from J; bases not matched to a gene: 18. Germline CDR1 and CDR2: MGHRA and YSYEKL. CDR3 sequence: CASSLFTGTSDSGRSYEQYF. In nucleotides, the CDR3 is TGCGCCAGCAGCCTTTTCACCGGGACTAGCGATTCCGGGCGCTCCTACGAGCAGTACTTC.

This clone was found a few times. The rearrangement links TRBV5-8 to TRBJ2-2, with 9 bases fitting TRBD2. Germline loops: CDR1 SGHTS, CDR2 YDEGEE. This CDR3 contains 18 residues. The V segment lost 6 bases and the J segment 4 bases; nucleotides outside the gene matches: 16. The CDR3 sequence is CASIQQKAGGKTTGELFF. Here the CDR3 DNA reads TGTGCCAGCATTCAACAGAAAGCGGGGGGTAAAACCACCGGGGAGCTGTTTTTT.

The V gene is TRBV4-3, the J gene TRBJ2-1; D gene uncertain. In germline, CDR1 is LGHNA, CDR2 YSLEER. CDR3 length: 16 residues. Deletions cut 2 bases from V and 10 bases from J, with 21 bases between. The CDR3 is CASSQNSAPGGCEQFF. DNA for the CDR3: TGCGCCAGCAGCCAAAACTCCGCGCCCGGTGGTTGCGAGCAGTTCTTC.

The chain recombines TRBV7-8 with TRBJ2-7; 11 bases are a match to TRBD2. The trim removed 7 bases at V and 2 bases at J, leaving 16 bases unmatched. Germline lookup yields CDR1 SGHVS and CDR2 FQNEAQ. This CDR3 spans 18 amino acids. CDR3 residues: CASNLGTSGLKGAYEQYF. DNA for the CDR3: TGTGCCAGCAACCTCGGGACTAGCGGTCTAAAGGGGGCCTACGAGCAGTACTTC.

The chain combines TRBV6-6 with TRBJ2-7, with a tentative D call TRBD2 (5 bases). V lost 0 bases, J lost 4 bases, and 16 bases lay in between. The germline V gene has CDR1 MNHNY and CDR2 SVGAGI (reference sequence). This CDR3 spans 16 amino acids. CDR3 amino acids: CASSYSRRGPGYEQYF. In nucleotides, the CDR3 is TGTGCCAGCAGTTACTCACGGAGAGGGCCGGGTTACGAGCAGTACTTC.

CDR3 in amino acids: CASSPTEVSPGQPQHF. DNA of the CDR3: TGTGCCAGCTCACCGACAGAGGTTTCCCCCGGACAGCCCCAGCATTTT. This chain links TRBV18 with TRBJ1-5, with D possibly matching TRBD1 (5 bases). The CDR3 sequence is 16 residues long. The V and J ends lost 3 bases and 7 bases respectively, with 19 bases between them. Germline V gene lookup returns CDR1 KGHSH and CDR2 LQKENI.

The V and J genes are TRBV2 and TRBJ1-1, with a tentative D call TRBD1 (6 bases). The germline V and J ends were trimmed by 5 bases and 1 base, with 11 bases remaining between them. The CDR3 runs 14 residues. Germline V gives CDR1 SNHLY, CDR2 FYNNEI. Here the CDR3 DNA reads TGTGCCAGCAGTCAACAGGGAGCGAACACTGAAGCTTTCTTT. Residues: CASSQQGANTEAFF.

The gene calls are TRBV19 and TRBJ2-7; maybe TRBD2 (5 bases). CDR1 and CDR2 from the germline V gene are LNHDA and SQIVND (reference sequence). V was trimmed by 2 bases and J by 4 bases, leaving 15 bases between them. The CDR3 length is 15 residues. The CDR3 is CASSISPGSGYEQYF. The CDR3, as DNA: TGTGCCAGTAGTATATCACCGGGGTCGGGGTACGAGCAGTACTTC.

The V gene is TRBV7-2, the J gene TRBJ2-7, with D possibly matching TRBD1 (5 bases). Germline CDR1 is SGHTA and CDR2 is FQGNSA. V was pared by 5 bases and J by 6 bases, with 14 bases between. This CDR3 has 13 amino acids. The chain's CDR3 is CASSPEDTREQYF. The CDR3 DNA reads TGTGCCAGCAGCCCAGAGGACACCCGCGAGCAGTACTTC.

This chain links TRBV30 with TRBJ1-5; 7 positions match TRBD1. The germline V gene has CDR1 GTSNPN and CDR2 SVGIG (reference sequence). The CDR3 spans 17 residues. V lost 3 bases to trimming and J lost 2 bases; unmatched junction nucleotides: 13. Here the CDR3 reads CAWRGITGEGGNQPQHF. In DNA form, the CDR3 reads TGTGCCTGGAGGGGGATAACAGGGGAAGGAGGCAATCAGCCCCAGCATTTT.

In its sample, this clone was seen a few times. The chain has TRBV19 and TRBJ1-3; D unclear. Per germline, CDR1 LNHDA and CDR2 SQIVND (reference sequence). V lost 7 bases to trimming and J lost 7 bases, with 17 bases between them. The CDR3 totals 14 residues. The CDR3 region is CASMNGVSGNTIYF. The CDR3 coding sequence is TGTGCCAGTATGAACGGAGTTTCCGGGAACACCATATATTTT.